The source of this T cell receptor (beta chain) is a study of identifying expanded T cells in peripheral blood. As for this clone: What it binds is not known.

Method: immunoSEQ multiplex PCR; TCRdb's copy keeps in-frame clones and lacks some. The repertoire has 100,000 or so clones, around 90% of them found once; the top ten carry more than 5.5%. Overall study results and limits: Differentially abundant clones: about 1.2 between replicates, about 15 at roughly 13 days, under 25 at four. Two-week clone count variance significantly increased as total template count grew.

The V gene end was trimmed by 3 bases and the J gene end by 6 bases; junction bases not matched to a gene: 9. The germline V gene has CDR1 KGHSH and CDR2 LQKENI. This CDR3 is built from 15 residues. The sample comprised blood. The TCR sequence derives from a person aged 18-69 years in good health. The genes are TRBV18 and TRBJ1-2; 8 bases are shared with TRBD1. CDR3 in amino acids: CASSPFGQGSHGYTF. CDR3 coding DNA: TGTGCCAGCTCACCCTTTGGACAGGGTTCTCATGGCTACACCTTC.